This T cell receptor (beta chain) came from a study of T cells after yellow fever vaccination (dated by TCRdb to between 2018 and 2020). Describing the broader study: The SMART-Seq v4 Ultra Low Input RNA kit was used to prepare libraries from fractions with low cell numbers. To follow T-cell clones before and after primary and booster YFV17D yellow fever vaccination, bulk TCR alpha and beta repertoires were sequenced over time. Two healthy male donors, one aged 18 to 29 and one aged 30 to 40 years, made up the cohort. Blood was collected at multiple timepoints before and after primary and secondary immunization, and bulk PBMC replicates and cell subsets were isolated. Here is what the overall study found, with its caveats: Most clones expanded after primary vaccination (approximately 97% of CD4 and roughly 91% of CD8) were re-detected after the booster, suggesting that broad memory maintenance occurred. The study included only two donors, which limits how far the findings can be generalized. Because abundant contaminating clonotypes from the bulk population could be contained in FACS-sorted repertoires, computational filtering was required. The secondary T-cell response was weaker than the primary response but faster, peaking on day 5 instead of day 15. A small share of clonotypes was detected in both CD4 and CD8 compartments, with the overlap likely arising from convergent recombination.

TCRdb records Illumina NovaSeq 6000 as the sequencer. TCR cDNA was synthesized by 5'RACE template switching, which introduced a universal primer site and unique molecular identifiers. Priming for cDNA synthesis came from both the TCR alpha and TCR beta constant segments. Library amplification involved two PCR steps, and the second step added sample barcodes and sequencing adapters. Sequencing of the libraries was done on either Illumina HiSeq 2500 (2x100 bp) or NovaSeq (2x150 bp). In the original analysis: MIGEC was used to demultiplex reads and collapse the reads into UMI consensus sequences, and MiXCR was used for V(D)J alignment. Clonotypes responding to the vaccine were identified with edgeR on replicate PBMC samples, with the criteria of FDR below 0.01 and a log2 fold change above 5 up to day 15. Each bulk clonotype received a CD4 or CD8 identity based on whether the sequenced CD4 or CD8 repertoire contained that clonotype at higher abundance. TCRdb's own reprocessing of the public reads used fastp at Q25 and MiXCR and kept productive beta chains. Every distinct CDR3 protein forms one entry, paired with its most common genes and DNA. V and J calls and clone size were set by TCRdb, not the authors. This sample comprises hundreds of thousands of distinct CDR3 sequences, approximately 3.8% of them detected only once. Of the sample, 20% to 30% falls within the top ten clones.

The intended sense of this specimen's treatment or condition label: live attenuated yellow fever vaccine strain. Two biological replicates of bulk PBMCs were collected at each blood-draw timepoint. PBMCs were isolated from peripheral blood using a standard Ficoll-Paque protocol. RNA was extracted with TriZol from bulk PBMCs, CD4 and CD8 fractions, and dextramer-positive and dextramer-negative fractions. CDR1 MNHNY and CDR2 SVGAGI are derived from the germline V gene (reference sequence). V was cut back by 6 bases and J by 6 bases, leaving a gap of 12 bases between them. The CDR3 runs 13 residues from the cysteine to the phenylalanine. Kept here is only the CDR3 DNA, which spans 39 bases and is read in frame from base 1. There are many counts of this clonotype. Its antigen specificity is not known. No much larger clone exists at a distance of one base, and base qualities are not known.

The V gene is TRBV6-6 and the J gene is TRBJ1-3; a tentative D match to TRBD1 spans 5 bases. This specimen was PBMCs, taken on the day of the yellow fever booster vaccination. This clonotype was sampled from a man between 18 and 35 years old who received the YFV17D yellow fever vaccine. The DNA sequence is TGTGCCAGCAGCCGGGGCATCGAAAACACCATATATTTT. This codes for CASSRGIENTIYF.